This T cell receptor (beta chain) came from a study of blood T cell repertoires in COVID-19. Trimming cost V 0 bases and J 4 bases, with 13 bases left between them. The CDR3 extends over 15 amino acids. CDR1 and CDR2 from the germline V gene are MNHEY and SVGAGI. Here immunoSEQ multiplex PCR was the method, and the copy in TCRdb shows in-frame clones only, minus some. The sample has almost 65,000 clones, about nine tenths seen once. The rearrangement links TRBV6-5 to TRBJ2-7; a weak D match, TRBD2 (7 bases). The origin of this receptor is a woman aged 55-69 years with COVID-19, enrolled during active disease. Material for sequencing was peripheral blood. This CDR3 is CASSYSEGGAYEQYF. Here the CDR3 DNA reads TGTGCCAGCAGTTACTCGGAAGGGGGGGCATACGAGCAGTACTTC.